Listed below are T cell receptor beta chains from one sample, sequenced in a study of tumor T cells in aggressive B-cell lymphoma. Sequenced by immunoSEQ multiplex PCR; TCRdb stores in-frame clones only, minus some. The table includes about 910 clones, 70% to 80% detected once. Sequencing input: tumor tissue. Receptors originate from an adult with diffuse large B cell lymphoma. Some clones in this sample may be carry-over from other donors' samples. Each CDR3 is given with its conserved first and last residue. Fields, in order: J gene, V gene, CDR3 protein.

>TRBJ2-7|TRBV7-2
CASSLATGGSYEQYF
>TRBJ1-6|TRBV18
CASSPPGSYNSPLHF
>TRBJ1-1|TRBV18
CASSQGGNTEAFF
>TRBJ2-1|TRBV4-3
CASSQEGGNEQFF
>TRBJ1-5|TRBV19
CASSIDGTGSWGQPQHF
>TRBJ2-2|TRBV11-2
CASSLGPNTGELFF
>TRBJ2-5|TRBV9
CASSPHSGDQYF
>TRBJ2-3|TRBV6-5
CASSQDRGRTDTQYF
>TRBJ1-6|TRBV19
CASSQTGQPGHSPLHF
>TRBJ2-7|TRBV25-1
CASIGTGGTYEQYF
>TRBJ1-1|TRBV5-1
CASSLGGVTEAFF
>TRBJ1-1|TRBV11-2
CASSPTGLRTEAFF
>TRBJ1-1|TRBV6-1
CASSQVVFIGGLNTEAFF
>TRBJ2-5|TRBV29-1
CSVRPGGAETQYF
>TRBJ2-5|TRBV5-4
CASSLEASAETQYF
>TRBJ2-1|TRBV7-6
CASSLGQGPYNEQFF
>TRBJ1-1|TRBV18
CASSLQREAFF
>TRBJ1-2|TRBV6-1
CASRRGQGGGYTF
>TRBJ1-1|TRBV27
CASSFQGRNTEAFF
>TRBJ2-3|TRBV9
CASSPGVLAGGADTQYF